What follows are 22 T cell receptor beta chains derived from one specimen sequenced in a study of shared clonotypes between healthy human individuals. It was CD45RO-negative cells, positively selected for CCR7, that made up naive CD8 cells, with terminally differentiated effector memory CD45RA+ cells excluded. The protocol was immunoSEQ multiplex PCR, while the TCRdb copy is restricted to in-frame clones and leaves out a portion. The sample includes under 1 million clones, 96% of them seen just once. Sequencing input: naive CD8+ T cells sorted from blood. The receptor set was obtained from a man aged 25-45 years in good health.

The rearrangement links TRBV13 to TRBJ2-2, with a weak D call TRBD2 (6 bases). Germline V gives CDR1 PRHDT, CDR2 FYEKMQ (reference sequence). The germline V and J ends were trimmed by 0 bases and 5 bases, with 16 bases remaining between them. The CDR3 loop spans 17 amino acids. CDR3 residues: CASSLGLAGSGTGELFF. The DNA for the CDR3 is TGTGCCAGCAGCTTAGGCCTCGCGGGTAGCGGTACCGGGGAGCTGTTTTTT.

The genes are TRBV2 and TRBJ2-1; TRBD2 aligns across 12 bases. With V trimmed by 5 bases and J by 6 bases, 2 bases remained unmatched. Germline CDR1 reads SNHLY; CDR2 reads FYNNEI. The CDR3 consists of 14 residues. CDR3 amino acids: CASSWTSGTNEQFF. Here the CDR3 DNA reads TGTGCCAGCAGTTGGACTAGCGGGACCAATGAGCAGTTCTTC.

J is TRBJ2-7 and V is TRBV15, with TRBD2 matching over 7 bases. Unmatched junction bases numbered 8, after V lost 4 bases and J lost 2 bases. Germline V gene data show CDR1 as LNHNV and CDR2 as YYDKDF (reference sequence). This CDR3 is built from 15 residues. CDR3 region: CATSTPGTIAYEQYF. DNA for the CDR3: TGTGCCACCAGCACCCCCGGGACTATCGCCTACGAGCAGTACTTC.

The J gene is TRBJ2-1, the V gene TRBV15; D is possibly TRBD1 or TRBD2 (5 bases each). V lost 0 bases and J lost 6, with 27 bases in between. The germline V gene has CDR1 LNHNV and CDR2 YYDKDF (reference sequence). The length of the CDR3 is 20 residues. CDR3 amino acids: CATSRDEGYMTGDKPNEQFF. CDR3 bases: TGTGCCACCAGCAGAGATGAGGGGTACATGACCGGCGATAAACCCAATGAGCAGTTCTTC.

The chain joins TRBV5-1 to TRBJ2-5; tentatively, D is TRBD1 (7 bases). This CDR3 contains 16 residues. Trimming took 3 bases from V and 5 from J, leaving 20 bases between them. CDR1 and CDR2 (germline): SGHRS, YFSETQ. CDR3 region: CASSSPPEGAQETQYF. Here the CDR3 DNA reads TGCGCCAGCAGCTCGCCTCCGGAGGGGGCTCAGGAGACCCAGTACTTC.

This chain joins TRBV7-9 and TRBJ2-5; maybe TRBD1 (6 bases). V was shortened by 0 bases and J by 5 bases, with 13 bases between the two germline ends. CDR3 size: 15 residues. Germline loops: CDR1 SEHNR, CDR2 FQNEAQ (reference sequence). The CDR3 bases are TGTGCCAGCAGCTTAGCGCTAAACAGGGATGAGACCCAGTACTTC. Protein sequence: CASSLALNRDETQYF.

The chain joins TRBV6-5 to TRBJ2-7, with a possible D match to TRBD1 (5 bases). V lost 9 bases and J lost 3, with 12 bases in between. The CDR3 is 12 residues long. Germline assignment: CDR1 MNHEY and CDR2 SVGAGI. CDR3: CARGESLYEQYF. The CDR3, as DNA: TGTGCCAGAGGGGAAAGCCTCTACGAGCAGTACTTC.

CDR3 loop: CASSWGRNQETQYF. CDR3 DNA: TGTGCCAGCAGCTGGGGCAGAAACCAAGAGACCCAGTACTTC. This chain links TRBV13 with TRBJ2-5, with D possibly matching TRBD1 (5 bases). Looked up from germline, CDR1 is PRHDT and CDR2 is FYEKMQ (reference sequence). The CDR3 extends over 14 amino acids. Trimming left V 4 bases short and J 0 bases short, with 9 bases between. Combining the CDR3 with reference TRBV13 and TRBJ2-5 gives the whole variable domain AAGVIQSPRHLIKEKRETATLKCYPIPRHDTVYWYQQGPGQDPQFLISFYEKMQSDKGSIPDRFSAQQFSDYHSELNMSSLELGDSALYFCASSWGRNQETQYFGPGTRLLVL.

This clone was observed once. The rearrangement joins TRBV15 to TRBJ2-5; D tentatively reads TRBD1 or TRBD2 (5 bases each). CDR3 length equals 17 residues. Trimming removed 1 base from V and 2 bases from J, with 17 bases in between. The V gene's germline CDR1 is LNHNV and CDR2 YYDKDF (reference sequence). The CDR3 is CATSRVRGETNQETQYF. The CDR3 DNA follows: TGTGCCACCAGCAGAGTGAGAGGGGAGACGAATCAAGAGACCCAGTACTTC.

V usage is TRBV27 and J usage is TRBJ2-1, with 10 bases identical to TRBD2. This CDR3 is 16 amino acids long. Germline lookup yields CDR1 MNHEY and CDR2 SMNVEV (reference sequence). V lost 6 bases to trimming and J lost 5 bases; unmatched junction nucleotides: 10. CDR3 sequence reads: CASRLVRTSGNNEQFF. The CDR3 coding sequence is TGTGCCAGCAGATTGGTTCGGACTAGCGGTAACAATGAGCAGTTCTTC.

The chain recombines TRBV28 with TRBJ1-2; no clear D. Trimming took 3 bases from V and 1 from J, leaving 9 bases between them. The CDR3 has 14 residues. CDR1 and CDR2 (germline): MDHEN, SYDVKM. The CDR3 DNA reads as TGTGCCAGCAGTTTGTGGGTGGGTAACTATGGCTACACCTTC. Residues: CASSLWVGNYGYTF.

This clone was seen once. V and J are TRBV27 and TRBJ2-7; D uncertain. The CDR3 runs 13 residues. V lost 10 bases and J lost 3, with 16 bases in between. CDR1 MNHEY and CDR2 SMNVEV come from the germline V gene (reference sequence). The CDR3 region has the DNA TGTGCCACCGGGTTCCCCAATGGCTACGAGCAGTACTTC. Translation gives CATGFPNGYEQYF.

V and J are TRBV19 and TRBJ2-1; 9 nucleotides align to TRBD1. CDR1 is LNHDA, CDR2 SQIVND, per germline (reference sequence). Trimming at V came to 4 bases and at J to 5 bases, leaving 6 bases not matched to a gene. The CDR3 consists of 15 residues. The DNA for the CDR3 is TGTGCCAGTAGTAAACAGGGGGCAGTGGACAATGAGCAGTTCTTC. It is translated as CASSKQGAVDNEQFF.

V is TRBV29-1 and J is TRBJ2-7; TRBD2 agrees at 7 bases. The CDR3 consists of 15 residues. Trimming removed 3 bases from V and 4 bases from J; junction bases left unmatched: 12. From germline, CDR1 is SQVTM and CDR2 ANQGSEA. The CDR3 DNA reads TGCAGCGTTGATGGGGTGGCGGGAGCTCGGTACGAGCAGTACTTC. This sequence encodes CSVDGVAGARYEQYF.

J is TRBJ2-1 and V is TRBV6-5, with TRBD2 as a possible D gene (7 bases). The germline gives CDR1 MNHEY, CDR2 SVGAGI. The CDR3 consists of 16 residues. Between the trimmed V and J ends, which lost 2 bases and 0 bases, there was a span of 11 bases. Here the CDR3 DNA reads TGTGCCAGCAGTTACAGCGGGACAAGCTCCTACAATGAGCAGTTCTTC. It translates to CASSYSGTSSYNEQFF.

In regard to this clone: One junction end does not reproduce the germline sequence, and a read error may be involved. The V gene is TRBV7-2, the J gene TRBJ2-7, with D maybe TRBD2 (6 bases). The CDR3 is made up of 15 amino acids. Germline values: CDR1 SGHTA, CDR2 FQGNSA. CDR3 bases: TGTGCCAGCAGCTTAGTCTCGGACTACTCCAACGAGCAGTACTTC. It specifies CASSLVSDYSNEQYF.

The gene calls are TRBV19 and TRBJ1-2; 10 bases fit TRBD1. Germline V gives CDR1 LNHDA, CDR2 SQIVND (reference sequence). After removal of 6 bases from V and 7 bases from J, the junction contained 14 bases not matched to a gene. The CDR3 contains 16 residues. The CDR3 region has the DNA TGTGCCAGTAGACTCACGGGACAGGGGAAAGTAGCTGGCTACACCTTC. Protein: CASRLTGQGKVAGYTF.

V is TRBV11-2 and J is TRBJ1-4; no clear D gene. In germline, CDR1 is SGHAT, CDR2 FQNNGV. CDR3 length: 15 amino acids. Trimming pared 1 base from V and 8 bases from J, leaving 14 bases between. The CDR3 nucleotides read TGTGCCAGCAGCTTAGTGTTTTGGGCTGGGGAAAAACTGTTTTTT. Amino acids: CASSLVFWAGEKLFF.

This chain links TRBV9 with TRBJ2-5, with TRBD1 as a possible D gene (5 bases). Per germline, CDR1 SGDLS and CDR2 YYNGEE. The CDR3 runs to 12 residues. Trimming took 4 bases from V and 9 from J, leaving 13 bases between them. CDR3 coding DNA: TGTGCCAGCAGCCGCACCCAGGGCCCCCAGTACTTC. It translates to CASSRTQGPQYF.

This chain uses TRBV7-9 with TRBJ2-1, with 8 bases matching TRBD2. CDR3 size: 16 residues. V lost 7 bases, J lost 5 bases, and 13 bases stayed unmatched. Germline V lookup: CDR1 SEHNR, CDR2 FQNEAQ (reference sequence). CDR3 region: CASTVLGAGGNNEQFF. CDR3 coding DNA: TGTGCCAGCACCGTATTGGGGGCGGGAGGAAACAATGAGCAGTTCTTC.

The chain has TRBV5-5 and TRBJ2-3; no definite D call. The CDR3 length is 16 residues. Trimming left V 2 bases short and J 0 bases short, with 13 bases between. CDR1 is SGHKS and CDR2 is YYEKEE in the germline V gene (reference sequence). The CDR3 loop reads CASSFGVLSSTDTQYF. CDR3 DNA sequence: TGTGCCAGCAGCTTTGGGGTTTTGTCTAGCACAGATACGCAGTATTTT.

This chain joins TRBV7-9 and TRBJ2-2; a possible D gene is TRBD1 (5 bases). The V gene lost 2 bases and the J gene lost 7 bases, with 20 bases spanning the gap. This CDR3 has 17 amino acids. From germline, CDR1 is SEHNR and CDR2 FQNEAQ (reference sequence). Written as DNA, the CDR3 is TGTGCCAGCAGCTTATATAGACAGTCATCGATGGGCGGGGAGCTGTTTTTT. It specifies CASSLYRQSSMGGELFF.